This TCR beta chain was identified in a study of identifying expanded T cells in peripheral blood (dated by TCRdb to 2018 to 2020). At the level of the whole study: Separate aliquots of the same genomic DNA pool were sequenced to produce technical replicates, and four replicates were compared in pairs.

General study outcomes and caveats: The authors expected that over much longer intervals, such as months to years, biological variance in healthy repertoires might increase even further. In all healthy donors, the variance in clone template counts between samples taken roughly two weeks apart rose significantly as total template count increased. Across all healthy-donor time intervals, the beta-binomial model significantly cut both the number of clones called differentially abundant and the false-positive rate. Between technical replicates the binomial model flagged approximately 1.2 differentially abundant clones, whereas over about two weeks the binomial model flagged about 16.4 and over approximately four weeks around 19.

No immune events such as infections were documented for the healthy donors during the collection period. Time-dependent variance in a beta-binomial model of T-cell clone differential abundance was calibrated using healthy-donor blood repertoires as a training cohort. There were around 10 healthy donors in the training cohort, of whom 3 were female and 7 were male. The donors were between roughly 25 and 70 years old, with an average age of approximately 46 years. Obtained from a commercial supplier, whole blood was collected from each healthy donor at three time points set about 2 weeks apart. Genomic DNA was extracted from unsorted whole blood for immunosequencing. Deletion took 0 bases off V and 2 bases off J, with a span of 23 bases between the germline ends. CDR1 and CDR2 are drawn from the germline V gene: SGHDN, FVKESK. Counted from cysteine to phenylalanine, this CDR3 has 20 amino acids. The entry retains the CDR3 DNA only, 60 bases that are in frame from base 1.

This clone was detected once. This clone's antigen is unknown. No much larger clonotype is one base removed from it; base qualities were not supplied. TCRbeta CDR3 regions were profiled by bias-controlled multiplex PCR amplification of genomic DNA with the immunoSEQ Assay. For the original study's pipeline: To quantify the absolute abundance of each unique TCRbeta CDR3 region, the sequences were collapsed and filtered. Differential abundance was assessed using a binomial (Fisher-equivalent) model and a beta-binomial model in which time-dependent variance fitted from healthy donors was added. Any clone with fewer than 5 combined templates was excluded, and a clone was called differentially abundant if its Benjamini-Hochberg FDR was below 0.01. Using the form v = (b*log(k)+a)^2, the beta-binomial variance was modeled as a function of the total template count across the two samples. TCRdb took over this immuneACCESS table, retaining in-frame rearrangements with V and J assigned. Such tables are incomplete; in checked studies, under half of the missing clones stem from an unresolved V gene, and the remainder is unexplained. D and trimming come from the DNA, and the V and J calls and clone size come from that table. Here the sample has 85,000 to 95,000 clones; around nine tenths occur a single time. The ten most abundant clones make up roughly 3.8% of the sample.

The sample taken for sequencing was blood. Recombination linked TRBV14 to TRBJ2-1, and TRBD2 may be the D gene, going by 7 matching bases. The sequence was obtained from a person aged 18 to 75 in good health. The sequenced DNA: TGTGCCAGCAGCCAAGATCGGGGGGCAGGGGACTTACGTCCCTACAATGAGCAGTTCTTC. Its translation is CASSQDRGAGDLRPYNEQFF.